This TCR beta chain emerged from a study of blood T cell repertoires in COVID-19. The authors' processing: Estimated nucleated cell counts came from reference gene primer amplification. The table came from immunoSEQ multiplex PCR; TCRdb's copy has only in-frame clones and leaves some out. V, J and clone size are those of that table, while D and trimming were read from the DNA. The sample lists about 230,000 clones; around 84% were seen once. The CDR3 loop spans 14 amino acids. V trimming: 10 bases; J trimming: 4 bases; junction bases outside the gene matches: 12. The V gene's germline CDR1 is LNHDA and CDR2 SQIVND (reference sequence).

This receptor was obtained from a man aged 50-60 years with COVID-19, enrolled during active disease. Sequenced sample: peripheral blood. The chain carries TRBV19 and TRBJ1-2, with 7 bases identical to TRBD1. The DNA for the CDR3 is TGTGCCACCCTCCCCAGGGGGGCGTTCTATGGCTACACCTTC. Its translation: CATLPRGAFYGYTF. Full variable domain (rest looked up from reference TRBV19 and TRBJ1-2): DGGITQSPKYLFRKEGQNVTLSCEQNLNHDAMYWYRQDPGQGLRLIYYSQIVNDFQKGDIAEGYSVSREKKESFPLTVTSAQKNPTAFYLCATLPRGAFYGYTFGSGTRLTVV.